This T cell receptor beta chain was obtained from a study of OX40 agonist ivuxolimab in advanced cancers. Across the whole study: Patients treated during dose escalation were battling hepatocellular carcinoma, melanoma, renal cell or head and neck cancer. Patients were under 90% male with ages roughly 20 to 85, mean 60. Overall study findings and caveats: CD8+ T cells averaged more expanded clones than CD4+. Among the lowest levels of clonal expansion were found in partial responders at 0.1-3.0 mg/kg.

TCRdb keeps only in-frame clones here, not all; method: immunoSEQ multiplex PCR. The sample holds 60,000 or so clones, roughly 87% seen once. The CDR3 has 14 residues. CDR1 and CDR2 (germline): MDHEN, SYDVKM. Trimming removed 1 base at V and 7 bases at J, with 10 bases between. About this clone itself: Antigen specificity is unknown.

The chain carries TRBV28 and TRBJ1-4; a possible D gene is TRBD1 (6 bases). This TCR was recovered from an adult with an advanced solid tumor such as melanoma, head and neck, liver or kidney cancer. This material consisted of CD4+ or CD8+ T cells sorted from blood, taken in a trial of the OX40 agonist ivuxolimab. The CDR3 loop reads CASSLFRGGEKLFF. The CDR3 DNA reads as TGTGCCAGCAGTTTATTCAGGGGAGGTGAAAAACTGTTTTTT.